A selection of T cell receptor beta chains follows, all from one sample in a study of blood T cell repertoires in COVID-19. Sequenced by immunoSEQ multiplex PCR; TCRdb stores in-frame clones only, minus some. This sample has about 350,000 clones; more than 75% occur once, and the top ten carry approximately 5.3%. The sequenced sample consisted of PBMCs or T cells enriched from blood (not recorded which). These receptors were obtained from a woman under 40 who had recovered from COVID-19. Each CDR3 is given with its conserved first and last residue. The D gene is left open where the match is weak. Some rows have no size entry. The others give once, few or many, or a class for an expanded clone.

clone size	V gene	D gene	J gene	CDR3 DNA	CDR3 protein
NA	TRBV24-1	TRBD2	TRBJ2-3	TGTGCCACCAGTGACTCCAGACTGGGACTACACGATACGCAGTATTTT	CATSDSRLGLHDTQYF
once	TRBV6-2/TRBV6-3	NA	TRBJ2-5	TGTGCCAGCACCCCCCCCAGCGTAATAGGTACCCAGTACTTC	CASTPPSVIGTQYF
NA	TRBV4-1	NA	TRBJ1-4	TGCGCCAGCAGCCCCGCGGGGTATGAAAAACTGTTTTTT	CASSPAGYEKLFF
NA	TRBV5-1	NA	TRBJ2-3	TGCGCCAGCACCGGGCCGGGAAGCACAGATACGCAGTATTTT	CASTGPGSTDTQYF
NA	TRBV5-1	NA	TRBJ2-3	TGCGCCAGCGGACCAATAGGGGGGGCCGGCTCAGATACGCAGTATTTT	CASGPIGGAGSDTQYF
NA	TRBV5-4	NA	TRBJ2-3	TGTGCCAGCAGCTGGAACAGGGCGGATACGCAGTATTTT	CASSWNRADTQYF
NA	TRBV11-2	TRBD2	TRBJ2-1	TGTGCCAGCAGCTATAGACTAGCGGGGGCTTACAATGAGCAGTTCTTC	CASSYRLAGAYNEQFF
NA	TRBV9	NA	TRBJ1-1	TGTGCCAGCAGCGCCCCCAGGGCAAACACTGAAGCTTTCTTT	CASSAPRANTEAFF
NA	TRBV7-2	TRBD1	TRBJ1-5	TGTGCCAGCAGCCTACGACAGGGCCGGGCGATCCCCCAGCATTTT	CASSLRQGRAIPQHF
NA	TRBV13	TRBD1	TRBJ1-1	TGTGCCAGCAGCTTCAGGGGGCGTAACACTGAAGCTTTCTTT	CASSFRGRNTEAFF
NA	TRBV6-2/TRBV6-3	NA	TRBJ1-5	TGTGCCAGCAGCCATCGGGGGGGGCCCCAGCATTTT	CASSHRGGPQHF
NA	TRBV7-8	NA	TRBJ1-5	TGTGCCAGCAGCTTAATCCAGGGAAGCAATCAGCCCCAGCATTTT	CASSLIQGSNQPQHF
NA	TRBV19	NA	TRBJ2-3	TGTGCCAGTAGTATACAAGATACGCAGTATTTT	CASSIQDTQYF
NA	TRBV11-3	NA	TRBJ2-1	TGTGCCAGCAGCTTAAGCAGGGCCAATGAGCAGTTCTTC	CASSLSRANEQFF
NA	TRBV7-8	NA	TRBJ2-7	TGTGCCAGCAGCCTATCGACAGGCTTCTCCTACGAGCAGTACTTC	CASSLSTGFSYEQYF
NA	TRBV29-1	NA	TRBJ2-6	TGCAGCGTTGGGGGCAGGGCTGGGGCCAACGTCCTGACTTTC	CSVGGRAGANVLTF
NA	TRBV28	NA	TRBJ2-2	TGTGCCAGCAGTGACCCACGTGGACAGTTTAACACCGGGGAGCTGTTTTTT	CASSDPRGQFNTGELFF
NA	TRBV5-1	TRBD1	TRBJ1-4	TGCGCCAGCAGCTGGACAGGGGGCACCGGAAAACTGTTTTTT	CASSWTGGTGKLFF
NA	TRBV2	TRBD1	TRBJ2-1	TGTGCCAGCAGTGAGAGGGGGCCCTACAATGAGCAGTTCTTC	CASSERGPYNEQFF
NA	TRBV4-3	NA	TRBJ2-7	TGCGCCAGCAGCCAAGAGACTAGTTCCTACGAGCAGTACTTC	CASSQETSSYEQYF
NA	TRBV5-1	TRBD1	TRBJ2-7	TGCGCCAGCAGCTTGGGACAGGGCTTAGGCGAGCAGTACTTC	CASSLGQGLGEQYF
few	TRBV3-1/TRBV3-2	TRBD1	TRBJ2-7	TGTGCCAGCAGCCAAGGGACAGGTCCCGAGCAGTACTTC	CASSQGTGPEQYF
NA	TRBV5-1	TRBD2	TRBJ2-2	TGCGCCAGCAGCTTGATCCCAGCTAGCGGGGCGAACACCGGGGAGCTGTTTTTT	CASSLIPASGANTGELFF
NA	TRBV18	TRBD2	TRBJ2-3	TGTGCCAGCTCACCACCCGCGGGGGGGCAGGCAGATACGCAGTATTTT	CASSPPAGGQADTQYF
few	TRBV27	NA	TRBJ2-7	TGTGCCAGCAGTTTATCAGTTTCGGACACACATAACTACGAGCAGTACTTC	CASSLSVSDTHNYEQYF
NA	TRBV20-1	NA	TRBJ1-2	TGCAGTGCCCCGGTGGGGGGTGGCTACACCTTC	CSAPVGGGYTF
NA	TRBV10-3	TRBD1	TRBJ1-5	TGTGCCATCAGTCCCACAGGGGGCGCAGGTCAGCCCCAGCATTTT	CAISPTGGAGQPQHF
NA	TRBV2	TRBD2	TRBJ2-5	TGTGCCAGCAGCGTCGCTAGCGGGGGGGACCAAGAGACCCAGTACTTC	CASSVASGGDQETQYF
NA	TRBV2	NA	TRBJ2-3	TGTGCCAGCAGGGAACAGGGTACGCAGTATTTT	CASREQGTQYF
once	TRBV2	NA	TRBJ2-4	TGTGCCAGCAGTGACGGGCAGGGCGCCAAAAACATTCAGTACTTC	CASSDGQGAKNIQYF
NA	TRBV12-5	NA	TRBJ2-5	TGTGCTAGTGGTTTGGACAGGGTTGTGGAGACCCAGTACTTC	CASGLDRVVETQYF
NA	TRBV7-8	NA	TRBJ1-1	TGTGCCAGCAACGTCCGGGAGTCCCTCACTGAAGCTTTCTTT	CASNVRESLTEAFF
once	TRBV10-3	NA	TRBJ2-5	TGTGCCATCAGTGGCGGGGACAGCGCATCCCAAGAGACCCAGTACTTC	CAISGGDSASQETQYF
NA	TRBV28	TRBD1	TRBJ1-1	TGTGCCAGCAGTTTAACCCGGACAGGGAAGATAAACACTGAAGCTTTCTTT	CASSLTRTGKINTEAFF
NA	TRBV5-1	NA	TRBJ1-2	TGCGCCAGCAGCTTTGGACACGATGGCTACACCTTC	CASSFGHDGYTF
NA	TRBV6-5	TRBD1	TRBJ1-5	TGTGCCAGCAGTTACTCGAGACAGGGTGGCAATCAGCCCCAGCATTTT	CASSYSRQGGNQPQHF
NA	TRBV6-2/TRBV6-3	NA	TRBJ1-2	TGTGCCAGCAGCGGTCTAAACTATGGCTACACCTTC	CASSGLNYGYTF
NA	TRBV6-2/TRBV6-3	NA	TRBJ2-3	TGTGCCAGCAGTTACTCCCTAGCGAGGTCAGATACGCAGTATTTT	CASSYSLARSDTQYF
NA	TRBV5-6	TRBD2	TRBJ2-3	TGTGCCAGCAGCTTGAATCAGCCGCTAGCGGGGCCGGATACGCAGTATTTT	CASSLNQPLAGPDTQYF
once	TRBV11-2	TRBD1	TRBJ2-7	TGTGCCAGCAGCCCTGTTGACAGGGCAAACTACGAGCAGTACTTC	CASSPVDRANYEQYF
few	TRBV11-2	TRBD2	TRBJ2-1	TGTGCCAGCAGCCAAACTAGCGGCTTCTACAATGAGCAGTTCTTC	CASSQTSGFYNEQFF